This T cell receptor beta chain was captured in a study of response to subunit inactivated influenza vaccine. The CDR3 consists of 16 residues. V shed 4 bases and J shed 0 bases, with 15 bases lying between them. Germline V gives CDR1 LGHNA, CDR2 YSLEER. Points on this clonotype: Its matching antigen is unknown.

TCRdb re-called the RT-PCR reads through MiXCR, storing one row per CDR3 protein. The sample lists 500,000 to 600,000 distinct CDR3 sequences; 10% to 15% were seen once. The study, taken as a whole, reports: Seasonal influenza vaccination, on each occasion, was suggested by the authors to recruit few new T cells.

The sequencing used PBMCs from blood, collected 45 days after vaccination. The rearrangement joins TRBV4-3 to TRBJ1-1, with D tentatively TRBD1 (5 bases). This clonotype was sampled from a man aged 50 to 59 who received an inactivated influenza vaccine. The CDR3, as DNA: TGCGCCAGCAGCCGAGGGGAGACAGCAATGAACACTGAAGCTTTCTTT. Its protein is CASSRGETAMNTEAFF.